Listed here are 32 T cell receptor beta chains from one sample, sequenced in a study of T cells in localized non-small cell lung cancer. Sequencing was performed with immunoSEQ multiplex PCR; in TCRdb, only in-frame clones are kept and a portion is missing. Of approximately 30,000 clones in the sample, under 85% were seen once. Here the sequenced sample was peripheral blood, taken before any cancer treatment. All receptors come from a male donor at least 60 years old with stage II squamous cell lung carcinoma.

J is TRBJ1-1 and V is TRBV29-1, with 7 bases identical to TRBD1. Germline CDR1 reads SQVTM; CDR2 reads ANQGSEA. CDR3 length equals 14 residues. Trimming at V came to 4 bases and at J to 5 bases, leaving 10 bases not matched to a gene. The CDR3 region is CSVGQGQPLTEAFF. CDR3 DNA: TGCAGCGTTGGTCAGGGACAGCCTTTAACTGAAGCTTTCTTT.

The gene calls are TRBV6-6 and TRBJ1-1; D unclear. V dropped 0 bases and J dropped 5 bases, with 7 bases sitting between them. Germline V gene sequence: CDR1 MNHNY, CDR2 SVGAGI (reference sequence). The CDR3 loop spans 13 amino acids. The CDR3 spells CASSYSPKTEAFF. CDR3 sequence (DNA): TGTGCCAGCAGTTACTCGCCGAAGACTGAAGCTTTCTTT.

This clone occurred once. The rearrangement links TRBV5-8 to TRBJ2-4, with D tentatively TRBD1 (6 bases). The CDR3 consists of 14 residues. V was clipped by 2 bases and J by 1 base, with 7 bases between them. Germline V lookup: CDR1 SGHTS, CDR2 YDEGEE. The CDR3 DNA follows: TGTGCCAGCAGCTTTGGGGGCGCCAAAAACATTCAGTACTTC. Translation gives CASSFGGAKNIQYF.

Here the CDR3 DNA reads TGTGCCAGCAGTACTACAGGGGGCTCCTACAATGAGCAGTTCTTC. This gives the protein CASSTTGGSYNEQFF. The chain is built from TRBV6-6 and TRBJ2-1; 8 bases align to TRBD1. CDR3 length: 15 amino acids. With 5 bases clipped from V and 0 bases from J, the junction kept 3 bases outside the gene matches. The germline CDR1 and CDR2 sequences are MNHNY and SVGAGI (reference sequence).

Written as DNA, the CDR3 is TGTGCCAGTAGTCGGACTAGCGGGACGAATGAGCAGTTCTTC. The encoded protein is CASSRTSGTNEQFF. The V gene is TRBV19, the J gene TRBJ2-1; TRBD2 agrees at 12 bases. V lost 5 bases and J lost 7; bases outside the gene matches: 3. This CDR3 is 14 amino acids long. Germline V gene lookup returns CDR1 LNHDA and CDR2 SQIVND (reference sequence). The variable domain in full, completed from reference TRBV19 and TRBJ2-1, reads DGGITQSPKYLFRKEGQNVTLSCEQNLNHDAMYWYRQDPGQGLRLIYYSQIVNDFQKGDIAEGYSVSREKKESFPLTVTSAQKNPTAFYLCASSRTSGTNEQFFGPGTRLTVL.

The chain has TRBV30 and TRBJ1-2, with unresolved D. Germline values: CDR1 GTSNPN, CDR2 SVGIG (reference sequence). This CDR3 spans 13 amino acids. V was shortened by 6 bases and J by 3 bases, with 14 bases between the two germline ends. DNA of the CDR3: TGTGCCTGCGGACGGACCCAGCACTATGGCTACACCTTC. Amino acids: CACGRTQHYGYTF.

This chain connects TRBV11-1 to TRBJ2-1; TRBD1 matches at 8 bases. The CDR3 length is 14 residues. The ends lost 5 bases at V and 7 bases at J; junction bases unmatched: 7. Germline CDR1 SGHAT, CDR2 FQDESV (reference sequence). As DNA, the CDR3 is TGTGCCAGCAGCAAACGGACAGGGAGAAATGAGCAGTTCTTC. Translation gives CASSKRTGRNEQFF.

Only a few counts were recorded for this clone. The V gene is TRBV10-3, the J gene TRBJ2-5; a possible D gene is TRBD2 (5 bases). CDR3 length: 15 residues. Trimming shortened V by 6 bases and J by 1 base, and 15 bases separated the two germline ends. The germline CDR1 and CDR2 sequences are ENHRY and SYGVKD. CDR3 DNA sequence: TGTGCCATCAGCGCCACTAGTGCACTCCAAGAGACCCAGTACTTC. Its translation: CAISATSALQETQYF.

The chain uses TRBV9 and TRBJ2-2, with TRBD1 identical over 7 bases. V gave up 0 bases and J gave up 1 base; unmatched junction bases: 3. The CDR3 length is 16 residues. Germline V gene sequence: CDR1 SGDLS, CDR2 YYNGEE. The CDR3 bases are TGTGCCAGCAGCGTAGCAGGGGGTGGGAACACCGGGGAGCTGTTTTTT. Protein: CASSVAGGGNTGELFF.

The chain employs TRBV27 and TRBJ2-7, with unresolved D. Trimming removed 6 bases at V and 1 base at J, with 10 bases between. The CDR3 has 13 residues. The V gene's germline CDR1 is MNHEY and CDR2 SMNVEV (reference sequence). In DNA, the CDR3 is TGTGCCAGCAGGCACCAAGGGTCCTACGAGCAGTACTTC. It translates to CASRHQGSYEQYF.

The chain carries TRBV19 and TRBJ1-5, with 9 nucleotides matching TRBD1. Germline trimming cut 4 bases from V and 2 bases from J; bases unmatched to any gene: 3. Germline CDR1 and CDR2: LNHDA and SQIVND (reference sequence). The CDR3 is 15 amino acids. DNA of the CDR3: TGTGCCAGTAGTAGGACAGGGGAGGGCAATCAGCCCCAGCATTTT. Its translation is CASSRTGEGNQPQHF.

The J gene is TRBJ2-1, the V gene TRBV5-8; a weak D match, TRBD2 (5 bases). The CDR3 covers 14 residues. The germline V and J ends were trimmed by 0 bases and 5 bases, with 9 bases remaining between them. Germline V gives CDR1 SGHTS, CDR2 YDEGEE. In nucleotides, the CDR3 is TGTGCCAGCAGCTTGGCGGGGAGCGACAATGAGCAGTTCTTC. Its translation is CASSLAGSDNEQFF.

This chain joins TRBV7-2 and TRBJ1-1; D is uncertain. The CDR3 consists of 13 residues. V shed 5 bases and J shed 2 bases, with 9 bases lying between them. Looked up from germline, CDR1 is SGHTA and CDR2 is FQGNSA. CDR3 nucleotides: TGTGCCAGCAGCAAACAAGTAAACACTGAAGCTTTCTTT. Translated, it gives CASSKQVNTEAFF.

CDR3 coding DNA: TGTGCCAGCAGCTTGGGACTAGCGGGAGGGACAGATACGCAGTATTTT. As protein: CASSLGLAGGTDTQYF. The J gene is TRBJ2-3, the V gene TRBV7-3; 16 positions agree with TRBD2. The CDR3 loop spans 16 amino acids. V gave up 3 bases and J gave up 3 bases; unmatched junction bases: 0. CDR1 and CDR2 (germline): SGHTA, FQGTGA. The full variable domain, its missing parts supplied by reference TRBV7-3 and TRBJ2-3, is GAGVSQTPSNKVTEKGKYVELRCDPISGHTALYWYRQSLGQGPEFLIYFQGTGAADDSGLPNDRFFAVRPEGSVSTLKIQRTERGDSAVYLCASSLGLAGGTDTQYFGPGTRLTVL.

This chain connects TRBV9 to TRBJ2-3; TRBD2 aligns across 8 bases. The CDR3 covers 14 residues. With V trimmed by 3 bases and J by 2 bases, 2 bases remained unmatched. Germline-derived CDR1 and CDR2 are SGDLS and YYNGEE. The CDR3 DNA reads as TGTGCCAGCAGCGCTAGCGGGTTCACAGATACGCAGTATTTT. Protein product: CASSASGFTDTQYF.

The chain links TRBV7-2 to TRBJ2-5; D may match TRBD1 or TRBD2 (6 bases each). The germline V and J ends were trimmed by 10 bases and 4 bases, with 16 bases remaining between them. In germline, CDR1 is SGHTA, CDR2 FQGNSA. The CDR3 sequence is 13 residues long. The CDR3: CATLGGPRETQYF. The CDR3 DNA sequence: TGTGCCACCCTGGGGGGCCCTAGAGAGACCCAGTACTTC.

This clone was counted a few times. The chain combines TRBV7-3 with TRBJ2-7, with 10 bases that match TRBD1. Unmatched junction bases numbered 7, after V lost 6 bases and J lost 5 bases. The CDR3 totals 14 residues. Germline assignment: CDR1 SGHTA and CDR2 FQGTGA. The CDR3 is CASRSGTGDNEQYF. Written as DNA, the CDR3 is TGTGCCAGCAGGTCCGGGACAGGGGACAACGAGCAGTACTTC. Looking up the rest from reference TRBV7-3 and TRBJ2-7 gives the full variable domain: GAGVSQTPSNKVTEKGKYVELRCDPISGHTALYWYRQSLGQGPEFLIYFQGTGAADDSGLPNDRFFAVRPEGSVSTLKIQRTERGDSAVYLCASRSGTGDNEQYFGPGTRLTVT.

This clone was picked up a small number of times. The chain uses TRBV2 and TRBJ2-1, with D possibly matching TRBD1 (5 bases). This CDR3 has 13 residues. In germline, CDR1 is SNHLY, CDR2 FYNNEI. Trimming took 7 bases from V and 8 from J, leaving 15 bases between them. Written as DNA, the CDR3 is TGTGCCAGCAAGGGGCCCCAGATAGATGAGCAGTTCTTC. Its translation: CASKGPQIDEQFF.

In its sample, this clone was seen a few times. CDR3 protein: CASSLLQGNYGYTF. The CDR3 DNA reads as TGTGCCAGCAGCTTATTACAGGGTAACTATGGCTACACCTTC. The chain has TRBV13 and TRBJ1-2, with D perhaps TRBD1 (6 bases). V gave up 2 bases and J gave up 1 base, with 8 bases separating them. CDR3 length: 14 residues. Germline assignment: CDR1 PRHDT and CDR2 FYEKMQ (reference sequence).

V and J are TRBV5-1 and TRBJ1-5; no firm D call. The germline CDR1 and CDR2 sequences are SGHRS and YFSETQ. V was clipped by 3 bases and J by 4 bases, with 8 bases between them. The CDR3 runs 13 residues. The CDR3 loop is CASSSDINQPQHF. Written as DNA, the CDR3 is TGCGCCAGCAGCTCTGACATTAATCAGCCCCAGCATTTT.

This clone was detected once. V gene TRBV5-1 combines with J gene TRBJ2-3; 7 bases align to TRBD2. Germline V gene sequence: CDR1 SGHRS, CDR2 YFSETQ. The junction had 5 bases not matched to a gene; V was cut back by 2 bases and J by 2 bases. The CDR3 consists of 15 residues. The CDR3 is CASSFSGAPTDTQYF. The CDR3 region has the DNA TGCGCCAGCAGCTTCAGCGGGGCCCCCACAGATACGCAGTATTTT.

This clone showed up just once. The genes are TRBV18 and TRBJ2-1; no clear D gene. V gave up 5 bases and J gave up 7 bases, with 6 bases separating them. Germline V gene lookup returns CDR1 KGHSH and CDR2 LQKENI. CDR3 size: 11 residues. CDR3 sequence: CASSGDNEQFF. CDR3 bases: TGTGCCAGCTCAGGTGATAATGAGCAGTTCTTC.

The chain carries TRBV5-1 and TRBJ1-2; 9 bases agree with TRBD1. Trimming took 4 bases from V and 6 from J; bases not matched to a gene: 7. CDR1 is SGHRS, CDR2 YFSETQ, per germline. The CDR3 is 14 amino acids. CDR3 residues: CASSANRGRDGYTF. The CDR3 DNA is TGCGCCAGCAGCGCGAACAGGGGGCGGGATGGCTACACCTTC.

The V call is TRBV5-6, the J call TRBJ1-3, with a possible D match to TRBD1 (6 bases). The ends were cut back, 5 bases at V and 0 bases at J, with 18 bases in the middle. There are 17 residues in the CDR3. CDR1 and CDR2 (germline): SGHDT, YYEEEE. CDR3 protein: CASSRPRGQSSGNTIYF. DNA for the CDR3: TGTGCCAGCAGTCGACCGCGGGGGCAATCCTCTGGAAACACCATATATTTT.

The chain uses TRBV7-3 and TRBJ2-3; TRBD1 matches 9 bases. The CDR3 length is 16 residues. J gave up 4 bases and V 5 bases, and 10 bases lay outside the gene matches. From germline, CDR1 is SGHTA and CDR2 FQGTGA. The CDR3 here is CASSPRIQGAPDTQYF. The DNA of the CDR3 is TGTGCCAGCAGCCCCCGCATACAGGGGGCACCAGATACGCAGTATTTT.

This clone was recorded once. In nucleotides, the CDR3 is TGCGCCAGCAGCTGGGGTTGGAGCAGTACCTACGAGCAGTACTTC. Translated: CASSWGWSSTYEQYF. The V call is TRBV5-1, the J call TRBJ2-7; the D is unclear. Between the trimmed V and J ends, which lost 3 bases and 2 bases, there was a span of 15 bases. The CDR3 runs 15 residues. The germline gives CDR1 SGHRS, CDR2 YFSETQ.

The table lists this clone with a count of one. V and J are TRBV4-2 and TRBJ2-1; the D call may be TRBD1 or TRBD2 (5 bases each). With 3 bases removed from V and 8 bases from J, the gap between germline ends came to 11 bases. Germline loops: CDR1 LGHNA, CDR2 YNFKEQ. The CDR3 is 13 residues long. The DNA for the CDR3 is TGTGCCAGCAGCCATGAACAGGACTATGAGCAGTTCTTC. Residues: CASSHEQDYEQFF.

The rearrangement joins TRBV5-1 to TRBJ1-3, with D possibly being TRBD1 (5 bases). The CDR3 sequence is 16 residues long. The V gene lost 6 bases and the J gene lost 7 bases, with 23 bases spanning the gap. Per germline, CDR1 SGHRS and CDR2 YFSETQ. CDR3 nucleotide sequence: TGCGCCAGCACCTTAACTCACGGGGATCCAGGGAACACCATATATTTT. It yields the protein CASTLTHGDPGNTIYF.

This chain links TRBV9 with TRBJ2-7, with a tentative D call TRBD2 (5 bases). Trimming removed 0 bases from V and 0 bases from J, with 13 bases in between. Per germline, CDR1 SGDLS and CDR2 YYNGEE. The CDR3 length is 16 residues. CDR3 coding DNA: TGTGCCAGCAGCGTAGGCAGCGGACTGAGCTCCTACGAGCAGTACTTC. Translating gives CASSVGSGLSSYEQYF.

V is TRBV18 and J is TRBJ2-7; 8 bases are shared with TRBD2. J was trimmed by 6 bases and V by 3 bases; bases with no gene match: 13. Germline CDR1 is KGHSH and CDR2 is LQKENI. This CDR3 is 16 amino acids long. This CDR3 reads CASSPSLTSAPREQYF. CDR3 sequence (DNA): TGTGCCAGCTCACCGTCTCTGACTAGCGCCCCACGCGAGCAGTACTTC.

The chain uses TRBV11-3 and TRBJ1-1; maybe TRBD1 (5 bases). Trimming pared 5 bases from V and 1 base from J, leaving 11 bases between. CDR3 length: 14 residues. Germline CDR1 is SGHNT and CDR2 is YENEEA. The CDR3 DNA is TGTGCCAGCAGCCAGGGATATCAGAACACTGAAGCTTTCTTT. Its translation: CASSQGYQNTEAFF.

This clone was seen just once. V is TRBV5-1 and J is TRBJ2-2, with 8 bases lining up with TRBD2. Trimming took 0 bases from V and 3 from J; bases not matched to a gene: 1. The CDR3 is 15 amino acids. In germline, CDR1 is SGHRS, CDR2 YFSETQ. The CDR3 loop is CASSLDGGDTGELFF. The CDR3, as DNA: TGCGCCAGCAGCTTGGACGGGGGGGACACCGGGGAGCTGTTTTTT.